What follows are 2 T cell receptor beta chains derived from one specimen sequenced in a study of T cells in Graves' hyperthyroidism and ophthalmopathy (dated by TCRdb to 2018 to 2020). The library was generated by multiplex PCR. Data came from an Illumina HiSeq 2000. Amplification of TCR beta CDR3 regions was carried out from RNA transcripts. The first round of RT-PCR for the TCR CDR3 was performed with the HTBI primer set and the Qiagen OneStep RT-PCR kit. In TCRdb, the public reads were trimmed at Q25 with fastp and aligned with MiXCR, with productive beta chains retained. Each entry is one CDR3 protein sequence, shown with its most common DNA and genes. The table for this sample lists about 600,000 distinct CDR3 sequences; 16% of them were counted only once. The top ten hold approximately 3.5% of the sample. The sequencing sample was made of blood. These receptors all stem from a woman aged 40 to 55 with Graves' ophthalmopathy.

This clonotype was seen ten or more times. This chain links TRBV30 with TRBJ2-7; D unresolved. The CDR3 loop spans 11 amino acids. CDR1 is GTSNPN, CDR2 SVGIG, per germline (reference sequence). V was trimmed by 1 base and J by 5 bases, leaving 6 bases between them. The CDR3 bases are TGTGCCTGGAGTGCAAAGAACGAGCAGTACTTC. Protein: CAWSAKNEQYF.

CDR3 bases: TGTGCCACTGGCGTGGACAGAAACTCCTACGAGCAGTACTTC. Its protein product is CATGVDRNSYEQYF. V usage is TRBV6-1 and J usage is TRBJ2-7, with D possibly matching TRBD1 (6 bases). Trimming pared 10 bases from V and 0 bases from J, leaving 16 bases between. Germline V lookup: CDR1 MNHNS, CDR2 SASEGT. There are 14 residues in the CDR3.